This TCR beta chain was retrieved from a study of T cells in tuberculosis. Time point: new active TB diagnosis, blood taken before or within 7 days of starting treatment. Using immunoSEQ multiplex PCR, the repertoire was profiled, and TCRdb retains in-frame clones only, with some absent. The sample lists about 35,000 clones, roughly 94% seen once, with around 7% in the top ten. This CDR3 is 14 amino acids long. After removal of 7 bases from V and 3 bases from J, the junction contained 8 bases not matched to a gene. CDR1 is MNHEY, CDR2 SVGAGI, per germline. The receptor's source is an adult with tuberculosis. Some clones in this sample may be carry-over from other donors' samples. The chain employs TRBV6-5 and TRBJ2-7; 8 bases fit TRBD2. The sequenced sample was PBMCs, obtained at tuberculosis diagnosis. CDR3 DNA: TGTGCCAGCACCAAACCGGGGGGGAACTACGAGCAGTACTTC. Translated: CASTKPGGNYEQYF.